Included here is one T cell receptor beta chain sequence, with context. Some clones are missing from TCRdb's copy, which holds only in-frame ones; the method was immunoSEQ multiplex PCR. The table includes tens of thousands of clones, approximately 90% detected once. The CDR3 covers 16 residues. Per the germline V gene, CDR1 is SGDLS and CDR2 is YYNGEE. After removal of 4 bases from V and 3 bases from J, the junction contained 8 bases not matched to a gene. This sample is drawn from a study of cytomegalovirus exposure and HLA in healthy donors. Study-wide background: It was reported in a later analysis that the same platform had been used for the 110 or so validation repertoires as for the approximately 670 first-cohort repertoires.

The sequence came from a woman under 30 in good health and CMV-seronegative. V gene TRBV9 combines with J gene TRBJ2-7; 12 positions match TRBD2. Sequenced: PBMCs. CDR3 protein: CASSPRTSGKLYEQYF. CDR3 bases: TGTGCCAGCAGCCCCCGGACTAGCGGGAAGCTCTACGAGCAGTACTTC.